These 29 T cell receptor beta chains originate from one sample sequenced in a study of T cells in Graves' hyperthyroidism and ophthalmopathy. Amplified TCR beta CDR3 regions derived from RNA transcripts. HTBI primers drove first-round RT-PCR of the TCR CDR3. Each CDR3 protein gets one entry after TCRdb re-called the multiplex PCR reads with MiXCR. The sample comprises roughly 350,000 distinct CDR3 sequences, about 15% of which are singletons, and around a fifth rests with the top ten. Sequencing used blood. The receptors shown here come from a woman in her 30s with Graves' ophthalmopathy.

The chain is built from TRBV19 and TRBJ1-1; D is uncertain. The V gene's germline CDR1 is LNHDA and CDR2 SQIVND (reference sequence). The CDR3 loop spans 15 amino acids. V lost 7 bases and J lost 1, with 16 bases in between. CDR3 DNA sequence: TGTGCCAGTATCCCCCGGGCCAGGACGAACACTGAAGCTTTCTTT. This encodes CASIPRARTNTEAFF.

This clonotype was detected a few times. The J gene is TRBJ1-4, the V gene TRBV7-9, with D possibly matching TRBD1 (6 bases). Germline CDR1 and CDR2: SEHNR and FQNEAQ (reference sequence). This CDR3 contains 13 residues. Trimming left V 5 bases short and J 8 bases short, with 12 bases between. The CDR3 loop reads CASSRGDREKLFF. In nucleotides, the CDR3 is TGTGCCAGCAGCCGTGGTGACAGGGAAAAACTGTTTTTT.

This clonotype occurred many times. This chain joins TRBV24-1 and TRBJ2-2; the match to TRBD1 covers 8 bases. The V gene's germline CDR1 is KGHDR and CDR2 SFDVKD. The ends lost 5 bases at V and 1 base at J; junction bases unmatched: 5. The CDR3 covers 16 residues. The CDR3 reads CATSGWTGQNTGELFF. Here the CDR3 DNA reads TGTGCCACCAGTGGGTGGACAGGGCAGAACACCGGGGAGCTGTTTTTT.

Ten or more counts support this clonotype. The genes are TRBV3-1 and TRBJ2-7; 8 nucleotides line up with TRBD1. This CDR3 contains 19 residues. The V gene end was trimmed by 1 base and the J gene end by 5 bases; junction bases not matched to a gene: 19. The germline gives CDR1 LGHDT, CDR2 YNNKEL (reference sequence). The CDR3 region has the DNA TGTGCCAGCAGCCAAGGAACGGGGAGGAGACGATTGGACAGGGACGAGCAGTACTTC. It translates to CASSQGTGRRRLDRDEQYF.

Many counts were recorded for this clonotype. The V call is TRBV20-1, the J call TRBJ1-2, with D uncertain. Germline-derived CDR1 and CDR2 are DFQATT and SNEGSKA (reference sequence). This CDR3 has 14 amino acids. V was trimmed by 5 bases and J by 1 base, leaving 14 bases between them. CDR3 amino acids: CSALDRIVNYGYTF. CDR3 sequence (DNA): TGCAGTGCTCTTGACCGTATCGTTAACTATGGCTACACCTTC.

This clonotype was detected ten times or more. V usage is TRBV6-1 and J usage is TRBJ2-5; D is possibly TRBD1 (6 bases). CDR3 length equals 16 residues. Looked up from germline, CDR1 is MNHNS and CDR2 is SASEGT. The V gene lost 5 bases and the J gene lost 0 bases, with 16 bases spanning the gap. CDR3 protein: CASSYGDTRYQETQYF. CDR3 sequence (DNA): TGTGCCAGCAGTTACGGGGACACACGCTACCAAGAGACCCAGTACTTC.

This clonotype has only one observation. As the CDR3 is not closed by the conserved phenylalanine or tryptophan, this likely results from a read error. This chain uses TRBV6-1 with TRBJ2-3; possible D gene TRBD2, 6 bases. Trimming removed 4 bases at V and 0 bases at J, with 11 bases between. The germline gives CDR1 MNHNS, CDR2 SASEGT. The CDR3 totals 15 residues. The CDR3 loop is CASSVADYSTDTQYL. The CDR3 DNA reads TGTGCCAGCAGTGTAGCGGATTACAGCACAGATACGCAGTATCTT.

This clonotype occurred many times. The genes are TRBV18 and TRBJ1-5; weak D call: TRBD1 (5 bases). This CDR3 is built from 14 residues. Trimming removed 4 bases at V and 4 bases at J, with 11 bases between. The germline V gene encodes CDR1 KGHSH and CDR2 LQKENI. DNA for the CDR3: TGTGCCAGCTCACAAGGGACGGATAATCAGCCCCAGCATTTT. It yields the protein CASSQGTDNQPQHF. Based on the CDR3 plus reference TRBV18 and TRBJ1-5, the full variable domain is NAGVMQNPRHLVRRRGQEARLRCSPMKGHSHVYWYRQLPEEGLKFMVYLQKENIIDESGMPKERFSAEFPKEGPSILRIQQVVRGDSAAYFCASSQGTDNQPQHFGDGTRLSIL.

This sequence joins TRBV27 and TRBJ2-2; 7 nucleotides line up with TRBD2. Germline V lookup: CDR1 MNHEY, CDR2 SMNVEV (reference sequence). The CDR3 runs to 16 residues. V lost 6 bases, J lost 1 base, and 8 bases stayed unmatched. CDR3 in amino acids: CASRRESTLNTGELFF. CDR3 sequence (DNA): TGTGCCAGCAGGCGGGAGTCGACCTTGAACACCGGGGAGCTGTTTTTT.

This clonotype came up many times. CDR3 loop: CASSPAGLETQYF. The CDR3 DNA reads TGTGCCAGCAGCCCGGCAGGGTTGGAGACCCAGTACTTC. This chain joins TRBV7-9 and TRBJ2-5, with D maybe TRBD1 (5 bases). From germline, CDR1 is SEHNR and CDR2 FQNEAQ (reference sequence). Trimming stripped 5 bases from V and 5 bases from J, with 12 bases between. The CDR3 sequence is 13 residues long.

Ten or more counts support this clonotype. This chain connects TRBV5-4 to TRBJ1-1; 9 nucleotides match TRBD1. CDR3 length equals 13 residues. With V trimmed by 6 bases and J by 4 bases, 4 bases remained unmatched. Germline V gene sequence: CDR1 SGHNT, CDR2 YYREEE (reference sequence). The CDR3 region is CASTSTGGTEAFF. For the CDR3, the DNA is TGTGCCAGCACCTCGACAGGGGGCACTGAAGCTTTCTTT.

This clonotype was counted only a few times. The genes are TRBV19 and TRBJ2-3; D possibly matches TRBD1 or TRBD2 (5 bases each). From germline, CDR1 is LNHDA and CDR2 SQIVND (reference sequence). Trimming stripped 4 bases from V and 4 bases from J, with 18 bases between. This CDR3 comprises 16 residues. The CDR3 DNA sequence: TGTGCCAGTAGTACCAAAAGAGTCCGGGACCCAGATACGCAGTATTTT. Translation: CASSTKRVRDPDTQYF.

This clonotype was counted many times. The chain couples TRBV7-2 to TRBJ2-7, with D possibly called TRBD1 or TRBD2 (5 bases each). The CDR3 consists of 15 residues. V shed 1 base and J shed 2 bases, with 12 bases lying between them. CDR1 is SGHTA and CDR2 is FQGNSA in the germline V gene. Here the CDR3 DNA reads TGTGCCAGCAGCTTAGACCCGGGGCCAACCTACGAGCAGTACTTC. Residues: CASSLDPGPTYEQYF.

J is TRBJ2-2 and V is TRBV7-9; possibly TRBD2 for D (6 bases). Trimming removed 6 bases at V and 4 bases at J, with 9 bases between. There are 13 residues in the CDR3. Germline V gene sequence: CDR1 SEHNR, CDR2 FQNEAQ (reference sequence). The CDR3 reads CASRSGSTGELFF. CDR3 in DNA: TGTGCCAGCAGGTCCGGGAGCACCGGGGAGCTGTTTTTT.

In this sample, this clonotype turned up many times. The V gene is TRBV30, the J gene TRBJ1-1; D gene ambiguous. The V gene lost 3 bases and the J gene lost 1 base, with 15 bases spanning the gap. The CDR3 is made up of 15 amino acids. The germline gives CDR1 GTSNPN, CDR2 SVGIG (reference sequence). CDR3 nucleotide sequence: TGTGCCTGGAGCTCTTTGGGAGAGAGGAACACTGAAGCTTTCTTT. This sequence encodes CAWSSLGERNTEAFF.

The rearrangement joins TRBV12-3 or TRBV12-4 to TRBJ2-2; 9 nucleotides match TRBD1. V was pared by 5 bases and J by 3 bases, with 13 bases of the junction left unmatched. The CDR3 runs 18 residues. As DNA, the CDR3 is TGTGCCAGCAGTCGACCGGACAGGGGATTTTTGGACACCGGGGAGCTGTTTTTT. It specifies CASSRPDRGFLDTGELFF.

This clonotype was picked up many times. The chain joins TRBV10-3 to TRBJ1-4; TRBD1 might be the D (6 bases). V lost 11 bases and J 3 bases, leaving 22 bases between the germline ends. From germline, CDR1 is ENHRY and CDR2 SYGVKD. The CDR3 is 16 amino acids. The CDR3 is CAVSAAQGAANEKLFF. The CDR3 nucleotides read TGTGCCGTCTCCGCTGCACAGGGTGCGGCTAATGAAAAACTGTTTTTT.

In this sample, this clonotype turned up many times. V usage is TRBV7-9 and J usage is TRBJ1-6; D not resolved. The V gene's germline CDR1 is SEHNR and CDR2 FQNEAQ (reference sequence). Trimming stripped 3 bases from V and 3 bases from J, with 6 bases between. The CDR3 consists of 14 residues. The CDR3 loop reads CASSFQNYNSPLHF. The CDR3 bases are TGTGCCAGCAGCTTTCAGAACTATAATTCACCCCTCCACTTT. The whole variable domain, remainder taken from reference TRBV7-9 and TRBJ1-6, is DTGVSQNPRHKITKRGQNVTFRCDPISEHNRLYWYRQTLGQGPEFLTYFQNEAQLEKSRLLSDRFSAERPKGSFSTLEIQRTEQGDSAMYLCASSFQNYNSPLHFGNGTRLTVT.

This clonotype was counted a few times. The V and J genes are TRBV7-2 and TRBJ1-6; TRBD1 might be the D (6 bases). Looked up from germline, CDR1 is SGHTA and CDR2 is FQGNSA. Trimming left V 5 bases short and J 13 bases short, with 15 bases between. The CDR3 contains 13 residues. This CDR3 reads CASSPLQGYPLHF. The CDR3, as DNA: TGTGCCAGCAGCCCTCTCCAGGGGTATCCCCTCCACTTT. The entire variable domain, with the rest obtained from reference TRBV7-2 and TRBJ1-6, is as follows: GAGVSQSPSNKVTEKGKDVELRCDPISGHTALYWYRQSLGQGLEFLIYFQGNSAPDKSGLPSDRFSAERTGGSVSTLTIQRTQQEDSAVYLCASSPLQGYPLHFGNGTRLTVT.

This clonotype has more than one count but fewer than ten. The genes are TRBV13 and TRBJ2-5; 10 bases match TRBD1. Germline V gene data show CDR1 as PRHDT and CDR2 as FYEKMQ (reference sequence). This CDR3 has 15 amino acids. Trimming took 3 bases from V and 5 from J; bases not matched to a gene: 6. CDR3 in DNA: TGTGCCAGCAGCTTTGGACAGGGGGGAGGGGAGACCCAGTACTTC. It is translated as CASSFGQGGGETQYF.

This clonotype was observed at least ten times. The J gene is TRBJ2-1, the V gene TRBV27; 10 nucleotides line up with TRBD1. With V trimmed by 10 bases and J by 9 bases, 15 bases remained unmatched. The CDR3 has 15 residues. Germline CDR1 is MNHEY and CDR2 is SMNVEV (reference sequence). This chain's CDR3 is CATLDPGQGFIEQFF. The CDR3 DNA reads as TGTGCCACCCTAGATCCGGGACAGGGGTTTATTGAGCAGTTCTTC.

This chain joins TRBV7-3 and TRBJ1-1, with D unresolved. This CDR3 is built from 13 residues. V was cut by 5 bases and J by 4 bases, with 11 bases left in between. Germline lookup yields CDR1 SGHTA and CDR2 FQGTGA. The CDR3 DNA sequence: TGTGCCAGCAGCCCTCAACCAGCCACTGAAGCTTTCTTT. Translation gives CASSPQPATEAFF.

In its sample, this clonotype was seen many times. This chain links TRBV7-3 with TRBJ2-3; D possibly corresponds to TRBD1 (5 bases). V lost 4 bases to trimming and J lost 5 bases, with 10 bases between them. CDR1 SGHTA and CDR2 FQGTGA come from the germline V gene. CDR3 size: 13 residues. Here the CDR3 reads CASSSWGQDTQYF. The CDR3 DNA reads TGTGCCAGCAGCTCCTGGGGCCAAGATACGCAGTATTTT.

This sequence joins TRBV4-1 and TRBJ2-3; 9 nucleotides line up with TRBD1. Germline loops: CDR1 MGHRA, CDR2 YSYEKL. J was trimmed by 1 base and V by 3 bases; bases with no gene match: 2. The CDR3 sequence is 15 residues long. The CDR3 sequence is CASSHRDRGTDTQYF. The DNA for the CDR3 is TGCGCCAGCAGCCACCGGGACAGGGGCACAGATACGCAGTATTTT.

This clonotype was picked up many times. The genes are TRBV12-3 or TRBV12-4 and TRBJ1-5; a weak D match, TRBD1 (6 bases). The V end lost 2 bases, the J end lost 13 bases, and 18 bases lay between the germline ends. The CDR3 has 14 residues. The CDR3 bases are TGTGCCAGCAGTTTACAATTGCGGGGGGGGCCTCAGCATTTT. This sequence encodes CASSLQLRGGPQHF.

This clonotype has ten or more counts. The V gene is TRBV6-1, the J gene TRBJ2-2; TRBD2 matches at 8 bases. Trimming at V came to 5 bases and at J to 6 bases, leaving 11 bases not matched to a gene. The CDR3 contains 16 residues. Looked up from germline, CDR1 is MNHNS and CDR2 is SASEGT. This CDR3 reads CASSLTSGRFSGELFF. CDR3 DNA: TGTGCCAGCAGTTTAACTAGCGGCCGATTTTCCGGGGAGCTGTTTTTT.

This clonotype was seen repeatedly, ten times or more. The CDR3 reads CASAPESNQPQHF. As DNA, the CDR3 is TGTGCCAGCGCCCCAGAGAGCAATCAGCCCCAGCATTTT. The chain uses TRBV2 and TRBJ1-5; D remains ambiguous. Looked up from germline, CDR1 is SNHLY and CDR2 is FYNNEI. V lost 8 bases, J lost 1 base, and 9 bases lay in between. The CDR3 contains 13 residues. Full variable domain (rest looked up from reference TRBV2 and TRBJ1-5): EPEVTQTPSHQVTQMGQEVILRCVPISNHLYFYWYRQILGQKVEFLVSFYNNEISEKSEIFDDQFSVERPDGSNFTLKIRSTKLEDSAMYFCASAPESNQPQHFGDGTRLSIL.

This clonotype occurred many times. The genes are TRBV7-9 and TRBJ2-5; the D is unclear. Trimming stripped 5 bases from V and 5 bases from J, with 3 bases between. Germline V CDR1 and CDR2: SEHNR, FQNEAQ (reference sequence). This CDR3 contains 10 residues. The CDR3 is CASSHETQYF. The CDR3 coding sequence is TGTGCCAGCAGCCATGAGACCCAGTACTTC. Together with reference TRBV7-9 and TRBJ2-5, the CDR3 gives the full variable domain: DTGVSQNPRHKITKRGQNVTFRCDPISEHNRLYWYRQTLGQGPEFLTYFQNEAQLEKSRLLSDRFSAERPKGSFSTLEIQRTEQGDSAMYLCASSHETQYFGPGTRLLVL.

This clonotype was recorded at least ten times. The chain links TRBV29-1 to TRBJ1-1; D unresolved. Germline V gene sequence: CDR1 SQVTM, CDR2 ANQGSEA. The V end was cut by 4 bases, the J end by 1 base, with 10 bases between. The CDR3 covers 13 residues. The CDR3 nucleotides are TGCAGCGTTGCTCAGTGGGGGAACACTGAAGCTTTCTTT. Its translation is CSVAQWGNTEAFF.